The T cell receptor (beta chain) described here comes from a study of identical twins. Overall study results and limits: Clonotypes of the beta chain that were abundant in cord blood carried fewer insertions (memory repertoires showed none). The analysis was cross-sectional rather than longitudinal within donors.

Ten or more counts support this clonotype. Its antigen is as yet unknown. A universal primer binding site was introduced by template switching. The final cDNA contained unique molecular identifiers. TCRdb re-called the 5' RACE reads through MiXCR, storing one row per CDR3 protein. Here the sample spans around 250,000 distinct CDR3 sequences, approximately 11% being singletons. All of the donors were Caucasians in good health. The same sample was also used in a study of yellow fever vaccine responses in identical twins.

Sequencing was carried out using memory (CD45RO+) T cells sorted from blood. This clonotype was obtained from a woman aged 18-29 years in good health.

Written as DNA, the CDR3 is TGTGCTCCCTTTGTTAGAGCCAAAAACATTCAGTACTTC. Its protein product is CAPFVRAKNIQYF. This chain joins TRBV12-5 and TRBJ2-4; D is undetermined. The V end lost 11 bases, the J end lost 0 bases, and 11 bases lay between the germline ends. Germline V gene lookup returns CDR1 LGHNT and CDR2 FRNRAP. This CDR3 has 13 amino acids.